This TCR beta chain was found in a study of blood T cells in healthy people across ages. Germline assignment: CDR1 MNHEY and CDR2 SMNVEV (reference sequence). The V end lost 5 bases, the J end lost 7 bases, and 17 bases lay between the germline ends. The CDR3 spans 15 residues. Using a J-beta primer mix together with a sample-barcoded 5' primer, a second PCR was run for about 6 to 11 cycles. TCRdb redid the calling of the 5' RACE reads with MiXCR, one entry per CDR3 protein. Counted here are about 720,000 distinct CDR3 sequences, approximately 22% occurring once; the ten biggest clones make up around a fifth.

J is TRBJ1-4 and V is TRBV27, with D perhaps TRBD1 (5 bases). The receptor's source is a man in his 70s in good health. The specimen sequenced was blood. CDR3 nucleotide sequence: TGTGCCAGCAGTCCCTCCCTAGGGGTAGTTGAAAAACTGTTTTTT. Translation gives CASSPSLGVVEKLFF. The entire variable domain, with the rest obtained from reference TRBV27 and TRBJ1-4, is as follows: EAQVTQNPRYLITVTGKKLTVTCSQNMNHEYMSWYRQDPGLGLRQIYYSMNVEVTDKGDVPEGYKVSRKEKRNFPLILESPSPNQTSLYFCASSPSLGVVEKLFFGSGTQLSVL.